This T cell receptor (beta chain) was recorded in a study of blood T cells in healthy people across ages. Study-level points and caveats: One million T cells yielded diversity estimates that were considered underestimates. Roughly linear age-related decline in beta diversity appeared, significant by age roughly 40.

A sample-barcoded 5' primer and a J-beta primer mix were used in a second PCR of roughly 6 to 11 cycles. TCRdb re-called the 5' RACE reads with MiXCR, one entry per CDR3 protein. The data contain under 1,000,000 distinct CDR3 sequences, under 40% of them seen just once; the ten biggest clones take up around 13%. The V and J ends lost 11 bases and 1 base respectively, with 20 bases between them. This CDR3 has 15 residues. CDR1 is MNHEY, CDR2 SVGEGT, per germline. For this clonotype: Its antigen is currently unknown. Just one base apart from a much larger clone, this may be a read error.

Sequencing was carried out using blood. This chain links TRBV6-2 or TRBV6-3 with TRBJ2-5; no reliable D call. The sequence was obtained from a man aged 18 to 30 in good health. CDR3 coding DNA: TGTGCCGGCACCCCGTTCGGAGTGATCCAAGAGACCCAGTACTTC. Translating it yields CAGTPFGVIQETQYF.